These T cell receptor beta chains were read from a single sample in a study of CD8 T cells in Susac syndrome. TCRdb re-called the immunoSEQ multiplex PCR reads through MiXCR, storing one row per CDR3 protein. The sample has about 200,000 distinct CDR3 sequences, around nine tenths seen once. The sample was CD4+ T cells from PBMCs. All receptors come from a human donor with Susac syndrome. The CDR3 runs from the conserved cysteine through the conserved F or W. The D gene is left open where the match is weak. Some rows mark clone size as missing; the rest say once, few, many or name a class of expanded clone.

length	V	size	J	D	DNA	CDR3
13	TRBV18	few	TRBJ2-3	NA	TGTGCCAGCTCGCCTAGACTAGCAGATACGCAGTATTTT	CASSPRLADTQYF
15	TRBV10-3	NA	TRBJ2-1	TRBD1	TGTGCCATCAGTGAAGAGGGACAGGGGGAGAATGAGCAGTTCTTC	CAISEEGQGENEQFF
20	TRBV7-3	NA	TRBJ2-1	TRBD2	TGTGCCAGCAGCCCCTCTACTCGGGGGACTAGCGGGAGCTCCTACAATGAGCAGTTCTTC	CASSPSTRGTSGSSYNEQFF
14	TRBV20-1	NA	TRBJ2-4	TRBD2	TGCAGTGCTAGTTCACTAGCGGGAGGAAACATTCAGTACTTC	CSASSLAGGNIQYF
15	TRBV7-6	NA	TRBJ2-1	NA	TGTGCCAGCAGACCCGGGGAAGGGGCCTACAATGAGCAGTTCTTC	CASRPGEGAYNEQFF
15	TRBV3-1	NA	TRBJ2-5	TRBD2	TGTGCCAGCAGCCAACTAGCGGGGGGGCCTGAGACCCAGTACTTC	CASSQLAGGPETQYF
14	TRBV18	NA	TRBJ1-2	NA	TGTGCCAGCTCTAACAACCTCAATCCGTCGGGCTACACCTTC	CASSNNLNPSGYTF
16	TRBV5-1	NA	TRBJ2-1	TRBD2	TGCGCCAGCAGCTTGGCAGTAGCGGGGGGGCAGAATGAGCAGTTCTTC	CASSLAVAGGQNEQFF
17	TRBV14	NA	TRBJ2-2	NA	TGTGCCAGCAGCCAAGGGTCGCCGTGGTTGGGCACCGGGGAGCTGTTTTTT	CASSQGSPWLGTGELFF
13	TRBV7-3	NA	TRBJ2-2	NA	TGTGCCAGCAGCTCCTGGTTCACCGGGGAGCTGTTTTTT	CASSSWFTGELFF
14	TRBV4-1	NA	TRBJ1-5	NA	TGCGCCAGCAGCCAAACATCCGCAAATCAGCCCCAGCATTTT	CASSQTSANQPQHF
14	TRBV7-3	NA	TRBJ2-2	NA	TGTGCCAGCAGCTTAAGGGCCCCGCGCGGGGAGCTGTTTTTT	CASSLRAPRGELFF
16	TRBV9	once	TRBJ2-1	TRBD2	TGTGCCAGCAGCGTTACCGGGGGGGCGGGTATAGAGGAGCAGTTCTTC	CASSVTGGAGIEEQFF
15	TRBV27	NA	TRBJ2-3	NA	TGTGCCAGCAGACCTCAGACTAGAAGCACAGATACGCAGTATTTT	CASRPQTRSTDTQYF
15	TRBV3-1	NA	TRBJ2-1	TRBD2	TGTGCCAGCAGCCATACTAGCGGGAGGGCCTATGAGCAGTTCTTC	CASSHTSGRAYEQFF
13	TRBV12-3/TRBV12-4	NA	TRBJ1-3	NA	TGTGCCAGCAGTTTCGGGGCTGGAAACACCATATATTTT	CASSFGAGNTIYF
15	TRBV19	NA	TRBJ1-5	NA	TGTGCCAGTAGTAAAGAGGAGTATAGCAATCAGCCCCAGCATTTT	CASSKEEYSNQPQHF
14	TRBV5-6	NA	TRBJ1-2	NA	TGTGCCAGCAGCTTCGACAGACTCTCCTATGGCTACACCTTC	CASSFDRLSYGYTF
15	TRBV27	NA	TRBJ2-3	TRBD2	TGTGCCAGCAGTCCCGGACTAGCGGGGCCAGATACGCAGTATTTT	CASSPGLAGPDTQYF
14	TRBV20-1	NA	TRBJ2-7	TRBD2	TGCAGTGCTAGGGCTAGCGGGAGCTCCTACGAGCAGTACTTC	CSARASGSSYEQYF
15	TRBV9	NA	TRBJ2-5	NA	TGTGCCAGCAGCGCCTTAGGAAGGGGCTCTGAGACCCAGTACTTC	CASSALGRGSETQYF
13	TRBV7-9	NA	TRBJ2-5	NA	TGTGCCAGCAGCTTCCGGGGACAAGAGACCCAGTACTTC	CASSFRGQETQYF
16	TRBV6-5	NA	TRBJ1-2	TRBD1	TGTGCCAGCAGTTACTCGGGACAGGGGAGTAACTATGGCTACACCTTC	CASSYSGQGSNYGYTF